Given below is one T cell receptor (beta chain) in context. This table comes from immunoSEQ multiplex PCR, and its TCRdb copy is limited to in-frame clones, with some not included. This table holds 200,000 to 250,000 clones, around 94% found once. The record originates from a study of control samples from healthy donors and cancer patients. With V trimmed by 2 bases and J by 10 bases, 9 bases remained unmatched. The CDR3 consists of 13 residues. Germline V gene sequence: CDR1 GTSNPN, CDR2 SVGIG (reference sequence). The gene calls are TRBV30 and TRBJ2-3, with TRBD2 matching over 7 bases. The material sequenced was blood. The TCR was taken from a man between 45 and 60 years old in good health. In nucleotides, the CDR3 is TGTGCCTGGAGTCCGCGGGACTACAAGGCGCAGTATTTT. This translates into CAWSPRDYKAQYF. The full variable domain, with the rest looked up from reference TRBV30 and TRBJ2-3, is SQTIHQWPATLVQPVGSPLSLECTVEGTSNPNLYWYRQAAGRGLQLLFYSVGIGQISSEVPQNLSASRPQDRQFILSSKKLLLSDSGFYLCAWSPRDYKAQYFGPGTRLTVL.